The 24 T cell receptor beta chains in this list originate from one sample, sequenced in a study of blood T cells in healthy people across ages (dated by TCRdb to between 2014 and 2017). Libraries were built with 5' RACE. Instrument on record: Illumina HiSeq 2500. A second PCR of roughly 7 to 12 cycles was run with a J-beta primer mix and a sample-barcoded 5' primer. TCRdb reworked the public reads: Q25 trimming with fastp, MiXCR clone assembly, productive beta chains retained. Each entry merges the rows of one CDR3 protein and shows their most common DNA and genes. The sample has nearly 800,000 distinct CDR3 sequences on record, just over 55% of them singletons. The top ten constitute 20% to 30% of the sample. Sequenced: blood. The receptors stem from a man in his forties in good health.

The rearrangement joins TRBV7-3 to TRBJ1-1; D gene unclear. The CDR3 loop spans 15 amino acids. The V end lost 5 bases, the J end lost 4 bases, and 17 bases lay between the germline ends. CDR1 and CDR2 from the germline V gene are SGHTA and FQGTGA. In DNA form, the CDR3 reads TGTGCCAGCAGCACAAACGGAGGGTGGAGCACTGAAGCTTTCTTT. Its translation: CASSTNGGWSTEAFF.

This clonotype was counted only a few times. CDR3 in amino acids: CSVEDFLSQGHLLQETQYF. As DNA, the CDR3 is TGCAGCGTTGAAGATTTTTTGTCCCAGGGGCACTTACTCCAAGAGACCCAGTACTTC. The V gene is TRBV29-1, the J gene TRBJ2-5, with D perhaps TRBD1 (6 bases). This CDR3 contains 19 residues. CDR1 is SQVTM, CDR2 ANQGSEA, per germline. V gave up 0 bases and J gave up 1 base, with 24 bases separating them.

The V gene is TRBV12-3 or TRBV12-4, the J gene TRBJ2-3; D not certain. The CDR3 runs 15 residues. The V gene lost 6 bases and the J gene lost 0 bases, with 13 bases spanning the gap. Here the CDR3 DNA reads TGTGCCAGCAGAACTGCCGACGGAAGCACAGATACGCAGTATTTT. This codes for CASRTADGSTDTQYF.

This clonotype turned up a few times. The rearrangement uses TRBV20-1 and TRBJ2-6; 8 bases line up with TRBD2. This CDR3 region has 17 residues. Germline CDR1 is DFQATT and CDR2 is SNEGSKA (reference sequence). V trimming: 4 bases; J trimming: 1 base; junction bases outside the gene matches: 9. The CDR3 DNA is TGCAGTGCTAACCTCCGGGAGGGATGGTCTGGGGCCAACGTCCTGACTTTC. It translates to CSANLREGWSGANVLTF.

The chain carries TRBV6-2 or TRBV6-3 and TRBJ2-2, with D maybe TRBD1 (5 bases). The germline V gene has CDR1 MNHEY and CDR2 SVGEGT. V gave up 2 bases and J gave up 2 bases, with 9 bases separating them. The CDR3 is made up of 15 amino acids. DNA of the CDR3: TGTGCCAGCAGTTACGGGCAGGGCAACACCGGGGAGCTGTTTTTT. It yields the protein CASSYGQGNTGELFF.

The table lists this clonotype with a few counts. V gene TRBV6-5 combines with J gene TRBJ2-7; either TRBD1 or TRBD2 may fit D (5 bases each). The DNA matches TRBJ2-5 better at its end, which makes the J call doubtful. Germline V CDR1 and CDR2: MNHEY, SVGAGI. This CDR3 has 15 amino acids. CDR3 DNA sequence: TGTGCCAGCAGTTCTAGAGGGGATCTTGGGGAGACCCAGTACTTC. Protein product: CASSSRGDLGETQYF.

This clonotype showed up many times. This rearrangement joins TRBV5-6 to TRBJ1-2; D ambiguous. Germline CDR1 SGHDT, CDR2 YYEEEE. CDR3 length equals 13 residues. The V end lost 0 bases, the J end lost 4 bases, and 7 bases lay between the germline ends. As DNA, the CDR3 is TGTGCCAGCAGCTTGGGGGCAGGCTATGGCTACACCTTC. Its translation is CASSLGAGYGYTF.

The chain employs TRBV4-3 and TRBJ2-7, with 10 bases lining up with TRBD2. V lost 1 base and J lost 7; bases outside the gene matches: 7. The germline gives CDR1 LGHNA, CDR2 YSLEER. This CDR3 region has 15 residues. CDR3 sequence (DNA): TGCGCCAGCAGCCAAGGTAGCGGGAGGAGGAATGAGCAGTACTTC. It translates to CASSQGSGRRNEQYF.

In nucleotides, the CDR3 is TGTGCCAGCAGCAACCATCCCACCGGGACAGGGGTTGACGATACGCAGTATTTT. Translating gives CASSNHPTGTGVDDTQYF. This chain uses TRBV11-2 with TRBJ2-3; 10 bases agree with TRBD1. The V gene end was trimmed by 5 bases and the J gene end by 6 bases; junction bases not matched to a gene: 17. Germline loops: CDR1 SGHAT, CDR2 FQNNGV. There are 18 residues in the CDR3.

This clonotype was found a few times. The CDR3 is CASSQDKAGYNTQYF. As DNA, the CDR3 is TGCGCCAGCAGCCAAGATAAAGCGGGGTACAATACGCAGTATTTT. The V call is TRBV4-3, the J call TRBJ2-3; TRBD2 matches 7 bases. J gave up 7 bases and V 0 bases, and 7 bases lay outside the gene matches. Germline V gene lookup returns CDR1 LGHNA and CDR2 YSLEER. CDR3 size: 15 residues.

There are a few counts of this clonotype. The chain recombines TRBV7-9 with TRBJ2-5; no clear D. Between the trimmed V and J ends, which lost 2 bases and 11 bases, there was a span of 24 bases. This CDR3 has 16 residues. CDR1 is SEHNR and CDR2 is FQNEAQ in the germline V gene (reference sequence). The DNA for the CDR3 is TGTGCCAGCAGCTTAATTGGCCTAAAGGAGTTCAATGAGCAGTACTTC. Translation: CASSLIGLKEFNEQYF.

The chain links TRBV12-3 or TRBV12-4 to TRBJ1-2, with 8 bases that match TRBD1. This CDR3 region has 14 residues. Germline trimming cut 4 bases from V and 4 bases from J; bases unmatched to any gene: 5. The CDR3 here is CASSSTGDVYGYTF. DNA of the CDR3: TGTGCCAGCAGTTCGACAGGGGACGTCTATGGCTACACCTTC.

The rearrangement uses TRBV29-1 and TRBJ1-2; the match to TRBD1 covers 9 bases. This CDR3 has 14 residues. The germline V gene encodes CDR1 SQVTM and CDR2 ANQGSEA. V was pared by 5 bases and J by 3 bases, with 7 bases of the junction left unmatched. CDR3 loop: CSVLKTGGDYGYTF. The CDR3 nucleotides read TGCAGCGTTCTTAAGACAGGGGGGGACTATGGCTACACCTTC.

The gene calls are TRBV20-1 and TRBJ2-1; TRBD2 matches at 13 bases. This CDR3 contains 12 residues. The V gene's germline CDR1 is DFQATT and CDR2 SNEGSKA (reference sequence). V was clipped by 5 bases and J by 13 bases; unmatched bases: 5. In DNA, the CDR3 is TGCAGTGCTTGGACTAGCGGGGGCACTCAGTTCTTC. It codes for CSAWTSGGTQFF.

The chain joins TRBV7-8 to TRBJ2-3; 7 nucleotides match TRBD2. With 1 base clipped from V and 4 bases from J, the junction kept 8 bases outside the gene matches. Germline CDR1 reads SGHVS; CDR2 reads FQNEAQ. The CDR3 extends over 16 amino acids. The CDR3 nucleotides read TGTGCCAGCAGCTTAGGACTGGGGAGGGGCGCAGATACGCAGTATTTT. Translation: CASSLGLGRGADTQYF.

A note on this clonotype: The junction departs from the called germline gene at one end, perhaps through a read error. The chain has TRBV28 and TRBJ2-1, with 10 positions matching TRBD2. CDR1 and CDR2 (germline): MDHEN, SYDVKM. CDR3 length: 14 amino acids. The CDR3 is CAGSSLAGVYEQFF. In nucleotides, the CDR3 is TGTGCCGGCAGTTCGCTAGCGGGAGTCTATGAGCAGTTCTTC.

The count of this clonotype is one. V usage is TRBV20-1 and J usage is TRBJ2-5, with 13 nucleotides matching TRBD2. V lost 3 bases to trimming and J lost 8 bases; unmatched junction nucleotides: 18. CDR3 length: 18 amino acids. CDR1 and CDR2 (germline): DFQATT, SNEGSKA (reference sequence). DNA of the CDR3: TGCAGTGCTAGGGGGAGGACTAGCGGGAGTGGCGGGGAAGGTACCCAGTACTTC. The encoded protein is CSARGRTSGSGGEGTQYF.

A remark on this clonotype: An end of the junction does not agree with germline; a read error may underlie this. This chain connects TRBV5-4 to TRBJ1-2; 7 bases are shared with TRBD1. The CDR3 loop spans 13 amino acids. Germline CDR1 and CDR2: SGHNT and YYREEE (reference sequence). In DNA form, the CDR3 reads TGTGCCGGCAGCTTGCCGACAGGGACTGGCTACACCTTC. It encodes CAGSLPTGTGYTF. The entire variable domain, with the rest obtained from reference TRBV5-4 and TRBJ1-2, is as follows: ETGVTQSPTHLIKTRGQQVTLRCSSQSGHNTVSWYQQALGQGPQFIFQYYREEENGRGNFPPRFSGLQFPNYSSELNVNALELDDSALYLCAGSLPTGTGYTFGSGTRLTVV.

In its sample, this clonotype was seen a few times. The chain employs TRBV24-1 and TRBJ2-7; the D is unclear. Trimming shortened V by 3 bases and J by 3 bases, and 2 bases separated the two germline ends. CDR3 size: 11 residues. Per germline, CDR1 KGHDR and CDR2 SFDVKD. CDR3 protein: CATSDIYEQYF. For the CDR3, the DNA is TGTGCCACCAGTGATATCTACGAGCAGTACTTC.

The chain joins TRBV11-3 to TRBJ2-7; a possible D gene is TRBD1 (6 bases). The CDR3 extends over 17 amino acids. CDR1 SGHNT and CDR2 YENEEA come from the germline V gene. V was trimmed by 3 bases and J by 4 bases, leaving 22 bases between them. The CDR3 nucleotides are TGTGCCAGCAGCTTTTTTTCTGGAAACAGGGTAACGTACGAGCAGTACTTC. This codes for CASSFFSGNRVTYEQYF.

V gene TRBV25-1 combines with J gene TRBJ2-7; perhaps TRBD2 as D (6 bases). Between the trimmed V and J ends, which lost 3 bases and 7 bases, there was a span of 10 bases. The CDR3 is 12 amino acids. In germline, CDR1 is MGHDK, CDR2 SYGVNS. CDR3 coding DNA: TGTGCCAGCAGTGAGGGACTCTGGGAGCAGTACTTC. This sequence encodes CASSEGLWEQYF.

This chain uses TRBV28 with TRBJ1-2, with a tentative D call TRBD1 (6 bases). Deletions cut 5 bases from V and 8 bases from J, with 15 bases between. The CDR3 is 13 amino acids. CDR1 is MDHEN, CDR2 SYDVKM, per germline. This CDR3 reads CASSVGGPGGYTF. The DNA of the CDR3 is TGTGCCAGCAGTGTAGGGGGGCCGGGCGGCTACACCTTC.

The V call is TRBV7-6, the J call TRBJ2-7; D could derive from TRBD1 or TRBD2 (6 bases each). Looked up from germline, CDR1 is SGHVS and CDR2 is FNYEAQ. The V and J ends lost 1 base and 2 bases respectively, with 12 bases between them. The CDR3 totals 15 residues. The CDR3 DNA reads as TGTGCCAGCAGCTTAGAGGTAGGGGGGACCTACGAGCAGTACTTC. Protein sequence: CASSLEVGGTYEQYF.

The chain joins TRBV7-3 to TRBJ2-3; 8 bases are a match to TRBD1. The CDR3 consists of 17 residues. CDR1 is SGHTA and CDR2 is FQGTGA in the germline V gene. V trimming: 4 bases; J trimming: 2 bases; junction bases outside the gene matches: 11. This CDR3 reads CASSSLGQGGDTDTQYF. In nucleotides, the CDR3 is TGTGCCAGCAGCTCCCTAGGACAGGGTGGGGACACAGATACGCAGTATTTT.